The rows below give T cell receptor beta chains drawn from one sample of a study of cytomegalovirus exposure and HLA in healthy donors. Using immunoSEQ multiplex PCR, the repertoire was profiled, and TCRdb retains in-frame clones only, with some absent. The table has approximately 190,000 clones, 84% seen once; the top ten hold about 7%. The specimen was PBMCs. These receptor sequences come from a man younger than 30 in good health and CMV-seropositive. The CDR3 runs from the conserved cysteine through the conserved F or W. D genes are given only for firm matches. Size is stated for part of the rows, as once, few or many counts, or as a class when the clone is expanded.

clone size,J gene,CDR3 length,D gene,V gene,CDR3 DNA,CDR3 protein
many,TRBJ2-1,14,TRBD1,TRBV5-1,TGCGCCAGCAGCCTCGGGACAGGGCGGAATGAGCAGTTCTTC,CASSLGTGRNEQFF
once,TRBJ2-3,13,.,TRBV11-2,TGTGCCAGCAGCTTAAGCGGCACAGATACGCAGTATTTT,CASSLSGTDTQYF
.,TRBJ2-7,16,TRBD2,TRBV30,TGTGCCTGGAGGGGCTGGAGATCAGCGGGAGCCCACGAGCAGTACTTC,CAWRGWRSAGAHEQYF
.,TRBJ2-1,12,TRBD2,TRBV14,TGTGCCAGCAGCCAAGTAGCGGGAGAGCAGTTCTTC,CASSQVAGEQFF
.,TRBJ2-1,16,TRBD1,TRBV5-1,TGCGCCGGATTCAACAGGGGGGAACTTACTTACGATGAGCAGTTCTTC,CAGFNRGELTYDEQFF
.,TRBJ2-4,19,TRBD2,TRBV5-1,TGCGCCAGCAGCTTGAATCCGGGACTAGCGGGAGGGTACAAAAACATTCAGTACTTC,CASSLNPGLAGGYKNIQYF
.,TRBJ2-3,15,.,TRBV6-1,TGTGCCAGCAGTGAAGTCGAGCGGCGCACAGATACGCAGTATTTT,CASSEVERRTDTQYF
.,TRBJ1-2,12,.,TRBV10-3,TGTGCCATCAGTGACGGGGACTATGGCTACACCTTC,CAISDGDYGYTF
.,TRBJ1-2,14,.,TRBV9,TGTGCCAGCAGCGGCTCGGACAGCCGTTATGGCTACACCTTC,CASSGSDSRYGYTF
few,TRBJ2-7,12,.,TRBV5-1,TGCGCCAGGATCGGCGCGGCCTACGAGCAGTACTTC,CARIGAAYEQYF
.,TRBJ2-1,14,.,TRBV27,TGTGCCAGCAGATGGGCAGGGAAGGACAATGAGCAGTTCTTC,CASRWAGKDNEQFF
.,TRBJ2-1,14,TRBD2,TRBV6-5,TGTGCCAGCAGTTCGGGACTAGCGGGAGTAAAGCAGTTCTTC,CASSSGLAGVKQFF
few,TRBJ2-7,14,TRBD1,TRBV27,TGTGCCAGCAGTGACGGACAGGGGATGGACGAGCAGTACTTC,CASSDGQGMDEQYF
.,TRBJ1-4,13,.,TRBV29-1,TGCAGCGTTGGACAGCGTCTTAATGAAAAACTGTTTTTT,CSVGQRLNEKLFF
.,TRBJ2-1,12,TRBD1,TRBV7-3,TGTGCCAGCAGCCGGGACAGCAATGAGCAGTTCTTC,CASSRDSNEQFF
.,TRBJ2-3,17,TRBD2,TRBV9,TGTGCCAGCAGCGACAGGACTAGCGGGAGAAGCACAGATACGCAGTATTTT,CASSDRTSGRSTDTQYF
.,TRBJ2-3,17,TRBD1,TRBV29-1,TGCAGCGTTGATGGGGCAGGGGGCGCCCCATTAACAGATACGCAGTATTTT,CSVDGAGGAPLTDTQYF
.,TRBJ1-1,12,.,TRBV7-2,TGTGCCAGCAGCTCCGGACAGTCGCGAGCTTTCTTT,CASSSGQSRAFF
.,TRBJ2-3,15,.,TRBV5-4,TGTGCCAGCAGCTTGCAGAAGGGGCCCATTGGTACGCAGTATTTT,CASSLQKGPIGTQYF
.,TRBJ2-1,12,TRBD1,TRBV11-2,TGTGCCAGCAGCTGGACAGGGAATGAGCAGTTCTTC,CASSWTGNEQFF
.,TRBJ2-1,16,.,TRBV4-3,TGCGCCAGCAGCCAAGGAGGTCCTCACGCATACAATGAGCAGTTCTTC,CASSQGGPHAYNEQFF
.,TRBJ2-7,13,.,TRBV28,TGTGCCAGCAGTTTCGGACAGATCTACGAGCAGTACTTC,CASSFGQIYEQYF
.,TRBJ1-2,14,TRBD1,TRBV13,TGTGCCAGCAGCCTCGGACAGGGGGCGTTTGGCTACACCTTC,CASSLGQGAFGYTF
.,TRBJ2-7,14,.,TRBV6-6,TGTGCCAGCAGGTCGAGCACCTACTCCTACGAGCAGTACTTC,CASRSSTYSYEQYF
few,TRBJ1-2,13,TRBD1,TRBV4-3,TGCGCCAGCAGCCCGACAGGGGGCCAAGGCTACACCTTC,CASSPTGGQGYTF
.,TRBJ2-1,14,.,TRBV28,TGTGCCAGCGGTGGACTGGATATCTACAATGAGCAGTTCTTC,CASGGLDIYNEQFF
.,TRBJ1-1,15,.,TRBV6-6,TGTGCCAGCAGTCCCCCGGGAGGGAGCTTCACTGAAGCTTTCTTT,CASSPPGGSFTEAFF
.,TRBJ2-1,19,TRBD2,TRBV29-1,TGCAGCGTTGAAGGTCCCCTTGGTAGCGGGATTAGCTCCTACAATGAGCAGTTCTTC,CSVEGPLGSGISSYNEQFF
once,TRBJ2-7,15,.,TRBV5-1,TGCGCCAGCAGCTTTGAGGCGGGTGTTTACTACGAGCAGTACTTC,CASSFEAGVYYEQYF
.,TRBJ2-1,15,TRBD2,TRBV27,TGTGCCAGCAGCTTAGCGGGAGGACCCTACAATGAGCAGTTCTTC,CASSLAGGPYNEQFF
.,TRBJ1-3,14,TRBD1,TRBV29-1,TGCAGCGTTGAGGGACAGAGCTCTGGAAACACCATATATTTT,CSVEGQSSGNTIYF
.,TRBJ1-2,15,TRBD1,TRBV2,TGTGCCAGCAGTCAGATGACAGGGGGCTTCTATGGCTACACCTTC,CASSQMTGGFYGYTF
few,TRBJ2-6,15,TRBD1,TRBV5-4,TGTGCCAGCAGTACGACAGGGACAGGGGCCAACGTCCTGACTTTC,CASSTTGTGANVLTF
.,TRBJ2-1,13,.,TRBV7-3,TGTGCCAGCAGCTTAAGTCCTTACAATGAGCAGTTCTTC,CASSLSPYNEQFF
once,TRBJ2-7,13,.,TRBV28,TGTGCCAGCAGGACGGGGGAACCTTACGAGCAGTACTTC,CASRTGEPYEQYF
.,TRBJ2-4,17,TRBD2,TRBV4-3,TGCGCCAGCAGCCCGGGACTAGCGGGAGGTCGAACAAACATTCAGTACTTC,CASSPGLAGGRTNIQYF
.,TRBJ2-3,15,.,TRBV6-4,TGTGCCAGCAGTAAACGAGGGGGAAGCACAGATACGCAGTATTTT,CASSKRGGSTDTQYF
.,TRBJ1-4,18,.,TRBV7-9,TGTGCCACCAGACCCGGACAGACCGATGTAGCAACTAATGAAAAACTGTTTTTT,CATRPGQTDVATNEKLFF
.,TRBJ1-5,15,TRBD1,TRBV5-4,TGTGCCAGCAGCACCGGGACAGGGTATAATCAGCCCCAGCATTTT,CASSTGTGYNQPQHF
.,TRBJ1-5,15,TRBD1,TRBV19,TGTGCCAGTACCCCCAGCGGGACAGGGGGTCAGCCCCAGCATTTT,CASTPSGTGGQPQHF
.,TRBJ1-5,16,TRBD1,TRBV5-6,TGTGCCAGCAGCAGCCGGGACAGGGGGCTTAATCAGCCCCAGCATTTT,CASSSRDRGLNQPQHF
once,TRBJ2-1,19,TRBD2,TRBV30,TGTGCCTGGAGCGGCGCGGGGGGCCTCGGATCATGGGCCCTTAGGGAGCAGTTCTTC,CAWSGAGGLGSWALREQFF
once,TRBJ2-2,13,.,TRBV29-1,TGCAGCGTTGGGGGCCTGAACACCGGGGAGCTGTTTTTT,CSVGGLNTGELFF
.,TRBJ1-5,15,TRBD1,TRBV27,TGTGCCAGCAGATCAACAGGGGGAGGGAATCAGCCCCAGCATTTT,CASRSTGGGNQPQHF
.,TRBJ2-7,13,.,TRBV27,TGTGCCACCAGAGCGGTTAGCTCCTACGAGCAGTACTTC,CATRAVSSYEQYF
few,TRBJ2-1,18,.,TRBV27,TGTGCCAGCAGTTCCCACGGGGCGGCGGGACGGTCCGGCAATGAGCAGTTCTTC,CASSSHGAAGRSGNEQFF
.,TRBJ1-4,12,.,TRBV27,TGTGCCAGCAGTCCCCGTAATGAAAAACTGTTTTTT,CASSPRNEKLFF
.,TRBJ2-6,15,.,TRBV5-1,TGCGCCAGCAGCCAACTAGTGACGGTCATTCGCGTCCTGACTTTC,CASSQLVTVIRVLTF
.,TRBJ2-4,18,TRBD2,TRBV4-3,TGCGCCAGCAGCCAGACCCGACTAGCGGGAGACGGCAAAAACATTCAGTACTTC,CASSQTRLAGDGKNIQYF
.,TRBJ1-3,16,.,TRBV4-3,TGCGCCAGCAGCCAAGCAACTCCCAGGGCCGGAAACACCATATATTTT,CASSQATPRAGNTIYF
.,TRBJ2-1,15,TRBD2,TRBV5-6,TGTGCCAGCAGCTTAGCGGGAGTCACCTACAATGAGCAGTTCTTC,CASSLAGVTYNEQFF
.,TRBJ1-5,15,TRBD1,TRBV6-5,TGTGCCAGCAGTCCACAGGGGGCCCGCAATCAGCCCCAGCATTTT,CASSPQGARNQPQHF
.,TRBJ2-7,14,TRBD2,TRBV6-6,TGTGCCAGCAAGCGGCCCGGACTAGACTACGAGCAGTACTTC,CASKRPGLDYEQYF
.,TRBJ2-7,16,.,TRBV15,TGTGCCACCAGCAGGGGAGGGGGAGATGGGTCCTACGAGCAGTACTTC,CATSRGGGDGSYEQYF